A single sample is the source of the 4 T cell receptor beta chains below, sequenced in a study of beta chain features in type 1 diabetes. Reverse transcription of all isolated RNA meant that expressed TCRB transcripts were sequenced. Measured with immunoSEQ multiplex PCR; TCRdb has only the in-frame clones, and not every one. This table has just over 600,000 clones, around 15% appearing once. Sequenced material: naive CD4+ T cells from blood. Every receptor here comes from a man aged 18 to 30 in good health.

There are a few counts of this clone. J is TRBJ1-2 and V is TRBV19; the D is unclear. This CDR3 has 13 residues. CDR1 is LNHDA, CDR2 SQIVND, per germline (reference sequence). Deletions cut 5 bases from V and 3 bases from J, with 10 bases between. CDR3 region: CASSDRGYYGYTF. The CDR3 DNA follows: TGTGCCAGTAGTGACCGGGGATACTATGGCTACACCTTC.

The rearrangement joins TRBV18 to TRBJ2-3; no clear D gene. V was shortened by 3 bases and J by 0 bases, with 7 bases between the two germline ends. The CDR3 sequence is 14 residues long. CDR1 and CDR2 (germline): KGHSH, LQKENI. The CDR3 DNA is TGTGCCAGCTCACCTTTTACTAGCACAGATACGCAGTATTTT. This sequence encodes CASSPFTSTDTQYF.

In DNA form, the CDR3 reads TGTGCCAGTAGTAGACTAAACCCCCAAGAGACCCAGTACTTC. The encoded protein is CASSRLNPQETQYF. The rearrangement links TRBV19 to TRBJ2-5, with a tentative D call TRBD2 (5 bases). V lost 4 bases, J lost 1 base, and 10 bases lay in between. Germline CDR1 and CDR2: LNHDA and SQIVND (reference sequence). The CDR3 length is 14 residues.

The chain has TRBV21-1 and TRBJ2-7; TRBD2, the table's D call, lacks a check against the DNA. TRBV21-1 is reported as a pseudogene. The CDR3 contains 16 residues. CDR3 nucleotides: TGTGCCAGCAGCTCGGGGGGGGCCTCACCCTCCTACGAGCAGTACTTC. Amino acids: CASSSGGASPSYEQYF.